The following is a T cell receptor beta chain sequence with its context. The data originate from a study of blood T cell repertoires in COVID-19. V lost 3 bases to trimming and J lost 2 bases; unmatched junction nucleotides: 7. Looked up from germline, CDR1 is GTSNPN and CDR2 is SVGIG (reference sequence). The CDR3 is 15 amino acids. Measured with immunoSEQ multiplex PCR; TCRdb has only the in-frame clones, and not every one. This sample has roughly 79,000 clones, with approximately 88% found just once. The sample taken for sequencing was peripheral blood. The rearrangement uses TRBV30 and TRBJ1-5; 7 nucleotides agree with TRBD1. This clonotype was sampled from a woman of 80 years or more with active or convalescent COVID-19. The CDR3 loop reads CAWRGGGTGNQPQHF. The CDR3, as DNA: TGTGCCTGGAGGGGTGGGGGGACAGGCAATCAGCCCCAGCATTTT.